This TCR beta chain was observed in a study of blood T cell repertoires in COVID-19. The overall study: Acute and convalescent COVID-19 samples came from the United States, Italy and Spain. Sample material is recorded as cDNA or gDNA derived from T cells, B-cell-depleted T cells, or PBMCs.

Membership in each cohort depended on participant-reported clinical history. As originally analysed: Quantification of nucleated cells was approximated via reference gene primer amplification. Produced via immunoSEQ multiplex PCR; TCRdb's table is partial and in-frame only. V, J and clone size are those of that table, while D and trimming were read from the DNA. The sample lists 140,000 to 150,000 clones; about 83% were seen once. The germline gives CDR1 SNHLY, CDR2 FYNNEI. V was shortened by 8 bases and J by 7 bases, with 14 bases between the two germline ends. This CDR3 is built from 12 residues. The V call is TRBV2, the J call TRBJ1-1; TRBD1 might be the D (6 bases). Sequencing was performed on PBMCs or T cells enriched from blood (not recorded which). This clonotype was obtained from a woman in her fifties or sixties who had been exposed to COVID-19. CDR3 protein: CASQNTGYEAFF. CDR3 DNA: TGTGCCAGCCAAAACACAGGGTATGAAGCTTTCTTT.